The 19 T cell receptor beta chains given below trace back to one sample, sequenced in a study of cytotoxic CD8 clonotypes in ibrutinib-treated CLL. The repertoire was sequenced with immunoSEQ multiplex PCR; TCRdb's copy has only in-frame clones and lacks some. The sample includes 85,000 or so clones, roughly 80% of them seen just once. The source material was PBMCs, sampled after 12 months of ibrutinib treatment. Receptors originate from a human donor with chronic lymphocytic leukemia.

This rearrangement joins TRBV5-8 to TRBJ2-1, with D perhaps matching TRBD2 (6 bases). Trimming removed 4 bases from V and 10 bases from J, with 21 bases in between. The CDR3 loop spans 15 amino acids. Germline V gene lookup returns CDR1 SGHTS and CDR2 YDEGEE. The CDR3 DNA reads TGTGCCAGCAGCCAAGCCGGGGACCCGGGAGACGAGCAGTTCTTC. It encodes CASSQAGDPGDEQFF.

This clone was observed a handful of times. J is TRBJ1-1 and V is TRBV18; D gene uncertain. Germline V gives CDR1 KGHSH, CDR2 LQKENI. The germline V and J ends were trimmed by 10 bases and 0 bases, with 12 bases remaining between them. This CDR3 is built from 13 residues. The chain's CDR3 is CATRYDMNTEAFF. The CDR3 bases are TGTGCCACCCGATATGACATGAACACTGAAGCTTTCTTT. The full variable domain, with the rest looked up from reference TRBV18 and TRBJ1-1, is NAGVMQNPRHLVRRRGQEARLRCSPMKGHSHVYWYRQLPEEGLKFMVYLQKENIIDESGMPKERFSAEFPKEGPSILRIQQVVRGDSAAYFCATRYDMNTEAFFGQGTRLTVV.

The chain combines TRBV11-3 with TRBJ1-1, with unresolved D. The germline gives CDR1 SGHNT, CDR2 YENEEA. V lost 8 bases, J lost 4 bases, and 14 bases lay in between. This CDR3 comprises 13 residues. The CDR3 protein is CASSTGVSTEAFF. The DNA for the CDR3 is TGTGCCAGCTCGACCGGGGTTAGCACTGAAGCTTTCTTT.

This chain joins TRBV27 and TRBJ1-5; tentatively, D is TRBD1 (6 bases). Trimming took 5 bases from V and 4 from J, leaving 18 bases between them. The CDR3 spans 16 residues. Looked up from germline, CDR1 is MNHEY and CDR2 is SMNVEV (reference sequence). CDR3 residues: CASSPMAGTPNQPQHF. CDR3 sequence (DNA): TGTGCCAGCAGTCCTATGGCCGGGACACCTAATCAGCCCCAGCATTTT.

This sequence joins TRBV7-3 and TRBJ2-5; possibly TRBD2 for D (5 bases). The germline V gene encodes CDR1 SGHTA and CDR2 FQGTGA. V lost 8 bases and J lost 9, with 22 bases in between. CDR3 length: 14 residues. This CDR3 reads CASAPAPAYGAQYF. Here the CDR3 DNA reads TGTGCCAGCGCCCCCGCGCCCGCGTACGGGGCCCAGTACTTC.

The chain couples TRBV28 to TRBJ2-7, with D unclear. This CDR3 contains 13 residues. In germline, CDR1 is MDHEN, CDR2 SYDVKM. Trimming shortened V by 3 bases and J by 3 bases, and 9 bases separated the two germline ends. The CDR3 bases are TGTGCCAGCAGTTTGGGGTTGGGCTACGAGCAGTACTTC. Translation: CASSLGLGYEQYF.

The table lists this clone with a count of one. The gene calls are TRBV7-2 and TRBJ2-5; D might be TRBD1 or TRBD2, each matching 7 bases. Looked up from germline, CDR1 is SGHTA and CDR2 is FQGNSA. The CDR3 sequence is 15 residues long. The V and J ends lost 3 bases and 2 bases respectively, with 13 bases between them. In DNA, the CDR3 is TGTGCCAGCAGCTTGACAGGGCGGGGGCAAGAGACCCAGTACTTC. Amino acids: CASSLTGRGQETQYF.

This clone was detected only a few times. The chain joins TRBV28 to TRBJ1-1; TRBD1 might be the D (5 bases). Looked up from germline, CDR1 is MDHEN and CDR2 is SYDVKM. The CDR3 is 15 amino acids. The V end lost 5 bases, the J end lost 3 bases, and 16 bases lay between the germline ends. The CDR3 loop is CASSPLSGSDTEAFF. In DNA, the CDR3 is TGTGCCAGCAGTCCACTATCAGGGTCGGACACTGAAGCTTTCTTT. Combining the CDR3 with reference TRBV28 and TRBJ1-1 gives the whole variable domain DVKVTQSSRYLVKRTGEKVFLECVQDMDHENMFWYRQDPGLGLRLIYFSYDVKMKEKGDIPEGYSVSREKKERFSLILESASTNQTSMYLCASSPLSGSDTEAFFGQGTRLTVV.

The chain uses TRBV9 and TRBJ2-1; D is perhaps TRBD1 or TRBD2 (5 bases each). V was pared by 3 bases and J by 7 bases, with 17 bases between. The germline V gene has CDR1 SGDLS and CDR2 YYNGEE. CDR3 size: 15 residues. The DNA for the CDR3 is TGTGCCAGCAGCGCTGGGCTCAGTTGGGGGAATGAGCAGTTCTTC. This encodes CASSAGLSWGNEQFF.

This clone has just a few counts. This chain uses TRBV19 with TRBJ1-5, with D uncertain. V dropped 9 bases and J dropped 3 bases, with 18 bases sitting between them. Per the germline V gene, CDR1 is LNHDA and CDR2 is SQIVND (reference sequence). This CDR3 region has 15 residues. CDR3 region: CASRRTANYNQPQHF. CDR3 in DNA: TGTGCCAGCCGCCGGACCGCAAACTACAATCAGCCCCAGCATTTT.

This chain joins TRBV7-9 and TRBJ2-3; D may match TRBD1 or TRBD2 (6 bases each). The V end was cut by 4 bases, the J end by 6 bases, with 14 bases between. The length of the CDR3 is 14 residues. CDR1 and CDR2 from the germline V gene are SEHNR and FQNEAQ (reference sequence). This chain's CDR3 is CASSSDGGGDTQYF. As DNA, the CDR3 is TGTGCCAGCAGCTCGGACGGAGGGGGGGATACGCAGTATTTT.

The rearrangement links TRBV6-6 to TRBJ2-3, with TRBD2 matching over 11 bases. Germline V gives CDR1 MNHNY, CDR2 SVGAGI (reference sequence). Trimming removed 7 bases from V and 9 bases from J; junction bases left unmatched: 12. The CDR3 runs to 15 residues. CDR3 protein: CASIKTSGAPRTQYF. As DNA, the CDR3 is TGTGCCAGCATCAAGACTAGCGGGGCCCCTAGGACGCAGTATTTT.

This chain uses TRBV7-2 with TRBJ2-3; D assignment may be TRBD1 or TRBD2 (5 bases each). The CDR3 totals 12 residues. Trimming stripped 5 bases from V and 4 bases from J, with 7 bases between. The V gene's germline CDR1 is SGHTA and CDR2 FQGNSA. The chain's CDR3 is CASSPGPDTQYF. CDR3 coding DNA: TGTGCCAGCAGCCCGGGGCCAGATACGCAGTATTTT.

The chain joins TRBV19 to TRBJ2-2; 8 positions match TRBD2. CDR1 LNHDA and CDR2 SQIVND come from the germline V gene (reference sequence). Germline trimming cut 6 bases from V and 6 bases from J; bases unmatched to any gene: 6. This CDR3 has 14 residues. CDR3 protein: CASRGTSVSGELFF. CDR3 bases: TGTGCCAGTAGGGGGACTAGTGTATCCGGGGAGCTGTTTTTT.

This clone counts as large. Other DNA sequences within the sample encode an identical CDR3. The V call is TRBV15, the J call TRBJ1-5; D gene unclear. V was cut by 3 bases and J by 4 bases, with 4 bases left in between. CDR3 length: 12 residues. CDR1 is LNHNV and CDR2 is YYDKDF in the germline V gene (reference sequence). Written as DNA, the CDR3 is TGTGCCACCAGCAGGGATAATCAGCCCCAGCATTTT. Translated, it gives CATSRDNQPQHF. Full variable domain (remainder filled in from reference TRBV15 and TRBJ1-5): DAMVIQNPRYQVTQFGKPVTLSCSQTLNHNVMYWYQQKSSQAPKLLFHYYDKDFNNEADTPDNFQSRRPNTSFCFLDIRSPGLGDTAMYLCATSRDNQPQHFGDGTRLSIL.

This clone was seen a single time. V gene TRBV11-3 combines with J gene TRBJ2-5; TRBD2 matches at 7 bases. The junction had 5 bases not matched to a gene; V was cut back by 1 base and J by 9 bases. There are 13 residues in the CDR3. CDR1 and CDR2 (germline): SGHNT, YENEEA. The CDR3, as DNA: TGTGCCAGCAGCTTAGGGGCGGGGAGGGCCCAGTACTTC. As protein: CASSLGAGRAQYF. Full variable domain (missing parts from reference TRBV11-3 and TRBJ2-5): EAGVVQSPRYKIIEKKQPVAFWCNPISGHNTLYWYLQNLGQGPELLIRYENEEAVDDSQLPKDRFSAERLKGVDSTLKIQPAELGDSAVYLCASSLGAGRAQYFGPGTRLLVL.

The CDR3 loop is CASSSGGGSSTDTQYF. CDR3 coding DNA: TGTGCCAGCAGCTCGGGGGGCGGGTCTAGCACAGATACGCAGTATTTT. The chain carries TRBV11-3 and TRBJ2-3, with D perhaps matching TRBD2 (7 bases). The CDR3 is 16 residues long. V was shortened by 4 bases and J by 0 bases, with 14 bases between the two germline ends. CDR1 and CDR2 from the germline V gene are SGHNT and YENEEA. The whole variable domain, filled in from reference TRBV11-3 and TRBJ2-3, reads EAGVVQSPRYKIIEKKQPVAFWCNPISGHNTLYWYLQNLGQGPELLIRYENEEAVDDSQLPKDRFSAERLKGVDSTLKIQPAELGDSAVYLCASSSGGGSSTDTQYFGPGTRLTVL.

This clone was detected once. The rearrangement uses TRBV4-1 and TRBJ2-3; maybe TRBD2 (5 bases). The germline V gene encodes CDR1 MGHRA and CDR2 YSYEKL. The V end lost 0 bases, the J end lost 4 bases, and 11 bases lay between the germline ends. This CDR3 region has 15 residues. The CDR3 protein is CASSQEVAGADTQYF. The CDR3 coding sequence is TGCGCCAGCAGCCAAGAAGTCGCGGGTGCAGATACGCAGTATTTT.

V and J are TRBV28 and TRBJ2-7; 12 nucleotides align to TRBD1. The ends lost 5 bases at V and 4 bases at J; junction bases unmatched: 6. Looked up from germline, CDR1 is MDHEN and CDR2 is SYDVKM. The CDR3 has 15 amino acids. The CDR3: CASSPGTGGNYEQYF. The CDR3 coding sequence is TGTGCCAGCAGTCCTGGGACAGGGGGCAATTACGAGCAGTACTTC.